This T cell receptor beta chain emerged from a study of cytomegalovirus exposure and HLA in healthy donors. Study results and caveats: Common viral pathogens (according to a later analysis) appeared linked to several of the most significant clusters.

Looked up from germline, CDR1 is MNHEY and CDR2 is SMNVEV (reference sequence). CDR3 length equals 15 residues. J lost 3 bases, V lost 6 bases, and 11 bases had no gene match. Participants comprised healthy donors of bone marrow. Both 60 Vbeta primers and 13 Jbeta primers went into the PCR. Under the authors' procedure: Approximately 80 million unique TCR beta chains, 10 million to 13 million of them shared, were counted by a later analysis. Clones were sequenced by immunoSEQ multiplex PCR, and TCRdb holds only the in-frame ones, with some missing. The DNA was the basis for D and trimming; V, J and clone size are from that table. Of about 190,000 clones listed, around 75% are singletons. Comments on this clone: Its target is unknown.

Sequenced material: PBMCs. The chain joins TRBV27 to TRBJ2-7; 7 bases agree with TRBD2. This clonotype originated in a woman in her thirties in good health and CMV-seropositive. The CDR3, as DNA: TGTGCCAGCAGACTTGTGCGGGAGAGAAGCTACGAGCAGTACTTC. As protein: CASRLVRERSYEQYF.